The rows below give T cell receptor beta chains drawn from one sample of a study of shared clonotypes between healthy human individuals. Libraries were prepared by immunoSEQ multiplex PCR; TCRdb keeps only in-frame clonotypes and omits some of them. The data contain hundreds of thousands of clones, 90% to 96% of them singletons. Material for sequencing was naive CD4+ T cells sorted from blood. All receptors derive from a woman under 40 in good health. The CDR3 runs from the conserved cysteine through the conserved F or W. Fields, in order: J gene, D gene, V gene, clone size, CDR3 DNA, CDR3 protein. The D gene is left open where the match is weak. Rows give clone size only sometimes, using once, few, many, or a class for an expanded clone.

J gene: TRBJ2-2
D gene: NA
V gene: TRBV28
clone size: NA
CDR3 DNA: TGTGCCAGCAGCAGTCCTCCCGGGGAGCTGTTTTTT
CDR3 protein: CASSSPPGELFF

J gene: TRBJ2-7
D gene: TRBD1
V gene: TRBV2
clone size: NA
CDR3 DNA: TGTGCCAGCAGTGGGGGACAGCCAACTCAGGGGCAGTACTTC
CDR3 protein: CASSGGQPTQGQYF

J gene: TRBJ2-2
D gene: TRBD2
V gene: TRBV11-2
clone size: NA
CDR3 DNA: TGTGCCAGCAGCTTAGCGCGAGCGGGAAACACCGGGGAGCTGTTTTTT
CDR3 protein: CASSLARAGNTGELFF

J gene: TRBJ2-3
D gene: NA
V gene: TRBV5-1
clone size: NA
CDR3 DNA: TGCGCCAGCAGCCCGGGGTTCCAGGGTGCAGATACGCAGTATTTT
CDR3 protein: CASSPGFQGADTQYF

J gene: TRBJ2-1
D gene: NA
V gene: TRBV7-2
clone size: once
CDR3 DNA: TGTGCCAGCAGCTTGGCTGACTTGCTGAGCTCCTACAATGAGCAGTTCTTC
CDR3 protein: CASSLADLLSSYNEQFF

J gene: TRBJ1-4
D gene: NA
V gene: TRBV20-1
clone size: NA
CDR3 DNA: TGCAGTGCTAGCTCTAATGAAAAACTGTTTTTT
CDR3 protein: CSASSNEKLFF

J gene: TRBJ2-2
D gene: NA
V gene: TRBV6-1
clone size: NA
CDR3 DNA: TGTGCCAGCAGTGAACCGGGACGAGTCACCGGGGAGCTGTTTTTT
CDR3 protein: CASSEPGRVTGELFF

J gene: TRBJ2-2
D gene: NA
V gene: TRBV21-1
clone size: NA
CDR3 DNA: TGTGCCAGCAGCACCCCCGGGACAGGGCTTCTATTGGACACCGGGGAGCTGTTTTTT
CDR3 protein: CASSTPGTGLLLDTGELFF

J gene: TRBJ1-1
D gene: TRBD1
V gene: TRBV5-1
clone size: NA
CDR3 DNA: TGCGCCAGCAGCTCAGGGGGACAGGTGAACACTGAAGCTTTCTTT
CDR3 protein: CASSSGGQVNTEAFF

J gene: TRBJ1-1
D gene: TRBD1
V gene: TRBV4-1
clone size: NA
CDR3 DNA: TGCGCCAGCAGCCAAGAAAGGAGGAGACAGGGAAGCACTGAAGCTTTCTTT
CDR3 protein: CASSQERRRQGSTEAFF

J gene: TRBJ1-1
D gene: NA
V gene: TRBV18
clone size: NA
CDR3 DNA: TGTGCCAGCTCACCACCGTCGGAGAACACTGAAGCTTTCTTT
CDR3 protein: CASSPPSENTEAFF

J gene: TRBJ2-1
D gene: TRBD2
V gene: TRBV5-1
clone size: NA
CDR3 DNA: TGCGCCAGCAGCTCGACTAGCGGGGGAGCGTATGAGCAGTTCTTC
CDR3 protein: CASSSTSGGAYEQFF

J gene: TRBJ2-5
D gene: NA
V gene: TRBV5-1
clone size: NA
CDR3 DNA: TGCGCCAGCAGCTTGTACACAGAGACCCAGTACTTC
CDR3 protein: CASSLYTETQYF

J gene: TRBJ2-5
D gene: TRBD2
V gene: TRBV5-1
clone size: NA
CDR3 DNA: TGCGCCAGCAGCCAGGTGGCGGGAGGAGGGGAGACCCAGTACTTC
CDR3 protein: CASSQVAGGGETQYF

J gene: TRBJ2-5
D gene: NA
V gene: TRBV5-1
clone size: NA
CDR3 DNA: TGCGCCAGCAGCTTTGGGCCTCTGGAGACCCAGTACTTC
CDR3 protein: CASSFGPLETQYF

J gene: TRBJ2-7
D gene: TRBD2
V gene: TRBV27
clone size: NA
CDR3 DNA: TGTGCCAGCAGTCCATCCCCCGGGACTAGCGGCTACGAGCAGTACTTC
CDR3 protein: CASSPSPGTSGYEQYF

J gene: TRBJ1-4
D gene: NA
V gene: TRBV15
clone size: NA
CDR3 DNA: TGTGCCACCAGCAGAGGAGGGACGGCTAATGAAAAACTGTTTTTT
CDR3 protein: CATSRGGTANEKLFF

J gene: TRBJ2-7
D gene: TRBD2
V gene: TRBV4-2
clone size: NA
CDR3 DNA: TGTGCCAGCAGCCAAGTATCGTCTAGCGGGAAACCTTACGAGCAGTACTTC
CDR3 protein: CASSQVSSSGKPYEQYF

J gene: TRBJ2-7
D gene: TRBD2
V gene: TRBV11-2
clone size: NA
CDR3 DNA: TGTGCCAGCAGCTTAGGGGGACTAGCGGATTACGAGCAGTACTTC
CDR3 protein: CASSLGGLADYEQYF

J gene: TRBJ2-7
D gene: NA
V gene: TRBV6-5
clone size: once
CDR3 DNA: TGTGCCAGCAGTCGCGGTCCCTTCTCCTACGAGCAGTACTTC
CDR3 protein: CASSRGPFSYEQYF

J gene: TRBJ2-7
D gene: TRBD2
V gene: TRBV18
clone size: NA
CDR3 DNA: TGTGCCAGCTCACCACTTGGGGGGGAAATGGACGAGCAGTACTTC
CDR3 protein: CASSPLGGEMDEQYF

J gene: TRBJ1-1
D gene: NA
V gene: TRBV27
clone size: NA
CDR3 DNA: TGTGCCAGCAGTTTAGTCCGAATATCTTACACTGAAGCTTTCTTT
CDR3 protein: CASSLVRISYTEAFF

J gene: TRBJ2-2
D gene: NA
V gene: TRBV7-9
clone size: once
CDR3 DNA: TGTGCCAGCAGCTTACCGTTCGGGACGAGGAACGGCGGGGAGCTGTTTTTT
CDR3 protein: CASSLPFGTRNGGELFF

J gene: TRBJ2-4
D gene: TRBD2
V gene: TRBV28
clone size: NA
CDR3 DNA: TGTGCCAGCAGTTTAAACCCGCTAGCGGCGGCCAAAAACATTCAGTACTTC
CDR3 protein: CASSLNPLAAAKNIQYF